Below are 29 T cell receptor beta chains sequenced from a single sample in a study of CD8 T cells in ankylosing spondylitis. Study-wide findings and caveats: A TCR beta motif of roughly 8 highly homologous variants seemed to mark ankylosing spondylitis blood.

For these TCRs, the target antigens are not known. Each CDR3 protein gets one entry after TCRdb re-called the 5' RACE reads with MiXCR. The sample consists of approximately 550,000 distinct CDR3 sequences, approximately 12% of them appearing once. Sequenced input: blood, either unsorted or a sorted T cell fraction (not recorded which). Receptor source: a male donor with ankylosing spondylitis.

Here the CDR3 reads CASSLGTGLGTQYF. As DNA, the CDR3 is TGTGCCAGCAGCTTAGGGACAGGGTTGGGTACGCAGTATTTT. The chain couples TRBV7-2 to TRBJ2-3; 8 bases match TRBD1. In germline, CDR1 is SGHTA, CDR2 FQGNSA. This CDR3 is 14 amino acids long. V gave up 1 base and J gave up 8 bases; unmatched junction bases: 5. Looking up the rest from reference TRBV7-2 and TRBJ2-3 gives the full variable domain: GAGVSQSPSNKVTEKGKDVELRCDPISGHTALYWYRQSLGQGLEFLIYFQGNSAPDKSGLPSDRFSAERTGGSVSTLTIQRTQQEDSAVYLCASSLGTGLGTQYFGPGTRLTVL.

This clonotype came up a few times. The rearrangement links TRBV15 to TRBJ1-4, with D unclear. V was clipped by 0 bases and J by 10 bases, with 21 bases between them. Germline V gene lookup returns CDR1 LNHNV and CDR2 YYDKDF (reference sequence). The CDR3 totals 17 residues. CDR3 loop: CATSREVGFPSSTKLFF. As DNA, the CDR3 is TGTGCCACCAGCAGAGAAGTAGGCTTTCCCTCCTCGACAAAACTGTTTTTT.

The chain is built from TRBV3-1 and TRBJ1-2; 7 bases align to TRBD1. V lost 4 bases to trimming and J lost 8 bases; unmatched junction nucleotides: 1. The germline gives CDR1 LGHDT, CDR2 YNNKEL (reference sequence). This CDR3 contains 11 residues. CDR3 protein: CASSRDSGYTF. CDR3 nucleotide sequence: TGTGCCAGCAGCCGGGACAGCGGCTACACCTTC. Filled out from reference TRBV3-1 and TRBJ1-2, the complete variable domain reads DTAVSQTPKYLVTQMGNDKSIKCEQNLGHDTMYWYKQDSKKFLKIMFSYNNKELIINETVPNRFSPKSPDKAHLNLHINSLELGDSAVYFCASSRDSGYTFGSGTRLTVV.

This clonotype was detected ten times or more. This sequence joins TRBV20-1 and TRBJ2-5; TRBD2 aligns across 7 bases. Germline trimming cut 1 base from V and 4 bases from J; bases unmatched to any gene: 3. The CDR3 consists of 13 residues. Germline-derived CDR1 and CDR2 are DFQATT and SNEGSKA (reference sequence). In DNA, the CDR3 is TGCAGTGCTAGAGTTTTAGCGGGAGAGACCCAGTACTTC. Translation: CSARVLAGETQYF.

The chain uses TRBV5-6 and TRBJ1-1; D unresolved. The V end was cut by 4 bases, the J end by 7 bases, with 14 bases between. This CDR3 spans 13 amino acids. The germline CDR1 and CDR2 sequences are SGHDT and YYEEEE. This CDR3 is CASSLQYGSEAFF. For the CDR3, the DNA is TGTGCCAGCAGCCTTCAATACGGGAGTGAAGCTTTCTTT.

The gene calls are TRBV10-3 and TRBJ2-1; D ambiguous. The CDR3 extends over 11 amino acids. Germline V gene lookup returns CDR1 ENHRY and CDR2 SYGVKD. V dropped 7 bases and J dropped 5 bases, with 6 bases sitting between them. CDR3 residues: CAINVNNEQFF. As DNA, the CDR3 is TGTGCCATCAACGTAAACAATGAGCAGTTCTTC.

This clonotype was found a few times. The V call is TRBV15, the J call TRBJ2-1; 12 bases match TRBD2. Germline CDR1 is LNHNV and CDR2 is YYDKDF (reference sequence). With V trimmed by 6 bases and J by 4 bases, 4 bases remained unmatched. The CDR3 is made up of 15 amino acids. The CDR3 is CATRLAGGLYNEQFF. The CDR3, as DNA: TGTGCCACCAGACTAGCGGGGGGACTATACAATGAGCAGTTCTTC.

The rearrangement joins TRBV11-3 to TRBJ2-1; 7 positions agree with TRBD2. With 5 bases clipped from V and 10 bases from J, the junction kept 17 bases outside the gene matches. The CDR3 has 16 residues. The germline CDR1 and CDR2 sequences are SGHNT and YENEEA. The CDR3 DNA reads TGTGCCAGCAGCCCCCGCCGGACTAGTAAGGTACGGGAGCAGTTCTTC. Amino acids: CASSPRRTSKVREQFF.

This clonotype was observed a few times. Here the CDR3 DNA reads TGCAGCGTCCAAAGGACAGCCATGAACACTGAAGCTTTCTTT. Its translation is CSVQRTAMNTEAFF. The rearrangement joins TRBV29-1 to TRBJ1-1; maybe TRBD1 (6 bases). The CDR3 has 14 amino acids. The V end lost 6 bases, the J end lost 0 bases, and 14 bases lay between the germline ends. Germline CDR1 reads SQVTM; CDR2 reads ANQGSEA.

This clonotype turned up a few times. The chain is built from TRBV24-1 and TRBJ2-3; the match to TRBD1 covers 8 bases. Germline lookup yields CDR1 KGHDR and CDR2 SFDVKD. J gave up 1 base and V 4 bases, and 3 bases lay outside the gene matches. This CDR3 spans 15 amino acids. For the CDR3, the DNA is TGTGCCACCAGTGACGTGGACAGGGGCACAGATACGCAGTATTTT. Translated, it gives CATSDVDRGTDTQYF.

This clonotype was counted between two and nine times. V gene TRBV7-9 combines with J gene TRBJ2-1, with 9 bases identical to TRBD2. The CDR3 is 15 amino acids. Per germline, CDR1 SEHNR and CDR2 FQNEAQ (reference sequence). The junction had 13 bases not matched to a gene; V was cut back by 8 bases and J by 8 bases. The CDR3 DNA follows: TGTGCCAGCGCCGGGGGAGCGGGAGGTGTTGATGAGCAGTTCTTC. The encoded protein is CASAGGAGGVDEQFF.

This clonotype showed up many times. V and J are TRBV5-6 and TRBJ1-5, with a tentative D call TRBD1 (5 bases). The CDR3 extends over 15 amino acids. V lost 0 bases and J lost 6, with 13 bases in between. CDR1 and CDR2 (germline): SGHDT, YYEEEE. The CDR3 DNA follows: TGTGCCAGCAGCTTGGCCGGGGGATATAGTCAGCCCCAGCATTTT. It yields the protein CASSLAGGYSQPQHF.

V and J are TRBV27 and TRBJ2-1; D possibly matches TRBD1 or TRBD2 (5 bases each). The V end was cut by 6 bases, the J end by 8 bases, with 17 bases between. This CDR3 has 14 residues. Germline-derived CDR1 and CDR2 are MNHEY and SMNVEV (reference sequence). The CDR3 DNA reads TGTGCCAGCAGACTAGTTTGGGGCGCGGATGAGCAGTTCTTC. This sequence encodes CASRLVWGADEQFF.

This clonotype was found a few times. This chain joins TRBV29-1 and TRBJ2-1, with 11 bases fitting TRBD2. Germline CDR1 SQVTM, CDR2 ANQGSEA. The CDR3 extends over 13 amino acids. The V segment lost 6 bases and the J segment 8 bases; nucleotides outside the gene matches: 6. The DNA for the CDR3 is TGCAGCGTGATACTAGCGGGAGCGTATGAGCAGTTCTTC. Its protein product is CSVILAGAYEQFF.

A few counts support this clonotype. The chain uses TRBV7-2 and TRBJ1-4; the match to TRBD1 covers 7 bases. In germline, CDR1 is SGHTA, CDR2 FQGNSA. The CDR3 totals 16 residues. V was clipped by 3 bases and J by 0 bases; unmatched bases: 4. CDR3 in amino acids: CASSFGTVTTNEKLFF. The CDR3 DNA is TGTGCCAGCAGCTTTGGGACAGTTACAACTAATGAAAAACTGTTTTTT.

In this sample, this clonotype turned up a few times. The CDR3 loop is CASSESALWTSGRHEQFF. CDR3 in DNA: TGCGCCAGCAGTGAGTCGGCCCTCTGGACTAGCGGGAGACATGAGCAGTTCTTC. The rearrangement links TRBV10-2 to TRBJ2-1; 13 nucleotides align to TRBD2. CDR1 is WSHSY and CDR2 is SAAADI in the germline V gene. The CDR3 spans 18 residues. After removal of 0 bases from V and 8 bases from J, the junction contained 10 bases not matched to a gene.

Ten or more counts support this clonotype. The rearrangement links TRBV5-1 to TRBJ1-5; D unresolved. V lost 3 bases to trimming and J lost 5 bases, with 9 bases between them. Germline CDR1 SGHRS, CDR2 YFSETQ. The CDR3 runs 13 residues. The CDR3 reads CASSSGQDQPQHF. CDR3 sequence (DNA): TGCGCCAGCAGCTCGGGCCAGGATCAGCCCCAGCATTTT.

V gene TRBV6-2 or TRBV6-3 combines with J gene TRBJ2-2; 9 nucleotides line up with TRBD2. Germline CDR1 reads MNHEY; CDR2 reads SVGEGT. The junction had 4 bases not matched to a gene; V was cut back by 2 bases and J by 6 bases. The CDR3 runs 15 residues. The CDR3 protein is CASSYLAGGAGELFF. The CDR3 DNA is TGTGCCAGCAGTTACCTGGCGGGAGGGGCCGGGGAGCTGTTTTTT.

This chain uses TRBV20-1 with TRBJ2-7; D uncertain. Germline V gene data show CDR1 as DFQATT and CDR2 as SNEGSKA (reference sequence). This CDR3 is built from 13 residues. Trimming pared 1 base from V and 1 base from J, leaving 8 bases between. For the CDR3, the DNA is TGCAGTGCTAGAGCTGAACAATCCTACGAGCAGTACTTC. This translates into CSARAEQSYEQYF.

The chain is built from TRBV14 and TRBJ2-4; TRBD1 agrees at 9 bases. CDR1 is SGHDN and CDR2 is FVKESK in the germline V gene. This CDR3 is 16 amino acids long. Trimming removed 5 bases from V and 0 bases from J; junction bases left unmatched: 5. DNA of the CDR3: TGTGCCAGCAGCACGGGACAGGGCATAGCCAAAAACATTCAGTACTTC. It translates to CASSTGQGIAKNIQYF. Variable domain in full (rest from reference TRBV14 and TRBJ2-4): EAGVTQFPSHSVIEKGQTVTLRCDPISGHDNLYWYRRVMGKEIKFLLHFVKESKQDESGMPNNRFLAERTGGTYSTLKVQPAELEDSGVYFCASSTGQGIAKNIQYFGAGTRLSVL.

This sequence joins TRBV5-1 and TRBJ2-2, with TRBD1 as a possible D gene (6 bases). Trimming cost V 2 bases and J 3 bases, with 8 bases left between them. The CDR3 runs to 14 residues. Germline CDR1 is SGHRS and CDR2 is YFSETQ. The CDR3 nucleotides are TGCGCCAGCAGCTTTGCAGGGGACACCGGGGAGCTGTTTTTT. It encodes CASSFAGDTGELFF.

The chain recombines TRBV28 with TRBJ2-3; the match to TRBD1 covers 9 bases. This CDR3 has 17 residues. Germline CDR1 is MDHEN and CDR2 is SYDVKM. V lost 4 bases, J lost 1 base, and 9 bases stayed unmatched. In DNA, the CDR3 is TGTGCCAGCAGTTCAGGAAACAGGGGGCTGGGCACAGATACGCAGTATTTT. This sequence encodes CASSSGNRGLGTDTQYF.

In this sample, this clonotype turned up a few times. The chain is built from TRBV10-1 and TRBJ2-5, with D perhaps TRBD1 (5 bases). This CDR3 has 14 amino acids. Germline CDR1 is WNHNN and CDR2 is SYGVQD (reference sequence). Trimming pared 3 bases from V and 6 bases from J, leaving 14 bases between. In DNA, the CDR3 is TGCGCCAGCAGTGATGGCAGGGCAAGAAAGACCCAGTACTTC. It translates to CASSDGRARKTQYF.

This clonotype was found a few times. The chain recombines TRBV19 with TRBJ2-1, with 10 nucleotides matching TRBD2. Losses at the gene ends were 1 base for V and 7 bases for J; bases not matched to a gene: 4. This CDR3 spans 15 amino acids. Germline V CDR1 and CDR2: LNHDA, SQIVND (reference sequence). The CDR3 reads CASSIGLAGVNEQFF. In DNA, the CDR3 is TGTGCCAGTAGTATAGGTCTAGCGGGAGTAAATGAGCAGTTCTTC.

This clonotype was picked up a small number of times. The conserved final phenylalanine or tryptophan is absent from the CDR3, which likely points to a read error. The chain joins TRBV18 to TRBJ2-5; D unclear. Germline V gene sequence: CDR1 KGHSH, CDR2 LQKENI. This CDR3 is 13 amino acids long. V was trimmed by 6 bases and J by 7 bases, leaving 15 bases between them. DNA of the CDR3: TGTGCCAGCTCCCTAACATCCACGGGGACCCAGTACCTC. It encodes CASSLTSTGTQYL.

This clonotype has a handful of counts. The chain recombines TRBV20-1 with TRBJ2-2; TRBD2 aligns across 10 bases. The trim removed 2 bases at V and 2 bases at J, leaving 2 bases unmatched. CDR1 is DFQATT and CDR2 is SNEGSKA in the germline V gene (reference sequence). The CDR3 runs to 15 residues. CDR3 DNA: TGCAGTGCTAGAATAGCGGGAGGCAACACCGGGGAGCTGTTTTTT. Protein product: CSARIAGGNTGELFF.

This clonotype was counted ten times or more. The chain recombines TRBV5-1 with TRBJ2-2, with 7 bases that match TRBD1. V was pared by 2 bases and J by 7 bases, with 5 bases of the junction left unmatched. The CDR3 sequence is 14 residues long. Germline loops: CDR1 SGHRS, CDR2 YFSETQ. The CDR3 sequence: CASSFIQGNGELFF. CDR3 DNA: TGCGCCAGCAGCTTTATACAGGGGAACGGGGAGCTGTTTTTT. Based on the CDR3 plus reference TRBV5-1 and TRBJ2-2, the full variable domain is KAGVTQTPRYLIKTRGQQVTLSCSPISGHRSVSWYQQTPGQGLQFLFEYFSETQRNKGNFPGRFSGRQFSNSRSEMNVSTLELGDSALYLCASSFIQGNGELFFGEGSRLTVL.

The V gene is TRBV6-5, the J gene TRBJ2-6; 8 nucleotides agree with TRBD1. The CDR3 has 16 residues. The V gene end was trimmed by 3 bases and the J gene end by 2 bases; junction bases not matched to a gene: 3. CDR1 is MNHEY and CDR2 is SVGAGI in the germline V gene. The DNA for the CDR3 is TGTGCCAGCAGTTATCACAGGGGGGCTGGGGCCAACGTCCTGACTTTC. This codes for CASSYHRGAGANVLTF.

This clonotype was seen ten or more times. V is TRBV25-1 and J is TRBJ2-6; D ambiguous. CDR3 length equals 15 residues. Germline CDR1 reads MGHDK; CDR2 reads SYGVNS. V shed 2 bases and J shed 1 base, with 6 bases lying between them. The CDR3 loop is CASSERGSGANVLTF. The CDR3 nucleotides read TGTGCCAGCAGTGAACGCGGATCTGGGGCCAACGTCCTGACTTTC.